What follows are 14 T cell receptor beta chains derived from one specimen sequenced in a study of breast tumors, draining lymph nodes, adjacent tissues. Breast cancer patients provided tissue from their axillary draining lymph nodes. MiXCR, run by TCRdb on the multiplex PCR reads, gives a single entry per CDR3 protein. The sample lists 180,000 or so distinct CDR3 sequences, 31% occurring once. The specimen was axillary lymph node tissue. The receptors here all came from a female donor with breast cancer. Some clones in this sample may be carry-over from other donors' samples.

The chain couples TRBV10-1 to TRBJ1-4, with a weak D call TRBD1 (5 bases). This CDR3 is built from 15 residues. Germline V gene lookup returns CDR1 WNHNN and CDR2 SYGVQD (reference sequence). The V gene lost 0 bases and the J gene lost 8 bases, with 13 bases spanning the gap. The CDR3 sequence is CASSESSGRQEKLFF. DNA for the CDR3: TGCGCCAGCAGTGAGTCGTCAGGGCGCCAGGAAAAACTGTTTTTT.

The chain carries TRBV20-1 and TRBJ2-1; 7 nucleotides agree with TRBD2. Germline CDR1 and CDR2: DFQATT and SNEGSKA (reference sequence). This CDR3 is 17 amino acids long. V lost 2 bases and J lost 0; bases outside the gene matches: 10. DNA for the CDR3: TGCAGTGCTAGATTGGCTAGCGGCAGGAGCTCCTACAATGAGCAGTTCTTC. It codes for CSARLASGRSSYNEQFF.

This clonotype was observed many times. CDR3: CASSVAEDTQYF. The CDR3 region has the DNA TGTGCCAGCAGCGTAGCCGAAGATACGCAGTATTTT. The V gene is TRBV9, the J gene TRBJ2-3; D remains ambiguous. Germline CDR1 is SGDLS and CDR2 is YYNGEE. V gave up 0 bases and J gave up 5 bases, with 4 bases separating them. The CDR3 spans 12 residues. Full variable domain (remainder filled in from reference TRBV9 and TRBJ2-3): DSGVTQTPKHLITATGQRVTLRCSPRSGDLSVYWYQQSLDQGLQFLIQYYNGEERAKGNILERFSAQQFPDLHSELNLSSLELGDSALYFCASSVAEDTQYFGPGTRLTVL.

This clonotype was counted ten times or more. The chain couples TRBV4-3 to TRBJ1-6; 7 bases align to TRBD1. V was clipped by 0 bases and J by 4 bases; unmatched bases: 6. Germline-derived CDR1 and CDR2 are LGHNA and YSLEER. The CDR3 runs 17 residues. CDR3 DNA sequence: TGCGCCAGCAGCCAAGATTTACCGGGACAGTATAATTCACCCCTCCACTTT. Translation: CASSQDLPGQYNSPLHF.

There are many counts of this clonotype. This rearrangement joins TRBV7-9 to TRBJ2-1, with a tentative D call TRBD2 (6 bases). V was shortened by 4 bases and J by 6 bases, with 16 bases between the two germline ends. In germline, CDR1 is SEHNR, CDR2 FQNEAQ (reference sequence). This CDR3 region has 15 residues. The CDR3 DNA sequence: TGTGCCAGCAGCTCGATTTTCGGGAGTGGCAATGAGCAGTTCTTC. This codes for CASSSIFGSGNEQFF.

The CDR3 DNA reads as TGTGCCAGCAGCCCCCCGGGACTAGCGGGCGGAGAAGCCCAGTACTTC. Protein: CASSPPGLAGGEAQYF. The chain employs TRBV7-9 and TRBJ2-5; 12 bases map to TRBD2. With 5 bases clipped from V and 9 bases from J, the junction kept 13 bases outside the gene matches. The length of the CDR3 is 16 residues. Per germline, CDR1 SEHNR and CDR2 FQNEAQ (reference sequence). The full variable domain, completed using reference TRBV7-9 and TRBJ2-5, is DTGVSQNPRHKITKRGQNVTFRCDPISEHNRLYWYRQTLGQGPEFLTYFQNEAQLEKSRLLSDRFSAERPKGSFSTLEIQRTEQGDSAMYLCASSPPGLAGGEAQYFGPGTRLLVL.

At least ten counts were recorded for this clonotype. This chain uses TRBV29-1 with TRBJ1-4, with 10 bases that match TRBD1. The junction had 7 bases not matched to a gene; V was cut back by 6 bases and J by 6 bases. The germline V gene has CDR1 SQVTM and CDR2 ANQGSEA. The CDR3 has 14 amino acids. CDR3 loop: CSVYPGTGDEKLFF. The CDR3 DNA reads TGCAGCGTCTATCCCGGGACAGGGGATGAAAAACTGTTTTTT.

This clonotype was detected a few times. A much bigger clone sits one base away, suggesting this may be a read error. The CDR3 sequence: CSAYWTASYAQYF. CDR3 sequence (DNA): TGCAGTGCCTATTGGACAGCGAGTTACGCGCAGTACTTC. This chain joins TRBV20-1 and TRBJ2-7; TRBD1 might be the D (6 bases). The CDR3 contains 13 residues. Germline V CDR1 and CDR2: DFQATT, SNEGSKA (reference sequence).

In the case of this clonotype: This may be a read error, as it is one base from a much larger clone. The chain combines TRBV9 with TRBJ2-1; D is perhaps TRBD2 (7 bases). This CDR3 comprises 14 residues. Germline V gene data show CDR1 as SGDLS and CDR2 as YYNGEE. The CDR3 sequence is CASSRGGVLGEQSF. In DNA, the CDR3 is TGTGCCAGCAGCCGAGGGGGGGTACTTGGTGAGCAGTCCTTC.

This clonotype has a handful of counts. The V and J genes are TRBV6-2 or TRBV6-3 and TRBJ2-1, with 8 bases lining up with TRBD2. CDR3 length: 16 amino acids. Germline CDR1 MNHEY, CDR2 SVGEGT. J gave up 6 bases and V 0 bases, and 7 bases lay outside the gene matches. Here the CDR3 reads CASSYSSGDHSNEQFF. CDR3 DNA sequence: TGTGCCAGCAGTTACTCTAGCGGGGACCATTCCAATGAGCAGTTCTTC.

This clonotype showed up many times. The chain couples TRBV15 to TRBJ2-4, with TRBD2 identical over 7 bases. The ends lost 5 bases at V and 6 bases at J; junction bases unmatched: 7. This CDR3 is 14 amino acids long. Germline lookup yields CDR1 LNHNV and CDR2 YYDKDF (reference sequence). The CDR3 here is CATSDRREGNIQYF. The CDR3, as DNA: TGTGCCACCAGCGATAGGAGGGAGGGAAACATTCAGTACTTC.

Ten or more counts support this clonotype. DNA for the CDR3: TGCAGTGCTAGAGACAGGGAAAGCACCGGGGAGCTGTTTTTT. Protein: CSARDRESTGELFF. The chain couples TRBV20-1 to TRBJ2-2; D possibly corresponds to TRBD1 (5 bases). Trimming removed 0 bases at V and 4 bases at J, with 9 bases between. The CDR3 has 14 amino acids. CDR1 is DFQATT, CDR2 SNEGSKA, per germline (reference sequence).

The sample holds a few counts of this clonotype. The chain employs TRBV18 and TRBJ1-4; D gene ambiguous. The CDR3 consists of 14 residues. The germline V and J ends were trimmed by 2 bases and 7 bases, with 11 bases remaining between them. CDR1 is KGHSH, CDR2 LQKENI, per germline. The chain's CDR3 is CASSPGVGAEKLFF. The CDR3 DNA reads TGTGCCAGCTCACCAGGGGTAGGAGCTGAAAAACTGTTTTTT.

As to this clonotype: The DNA is left out, because the CDR3 cannot be placed on it with certainty; the CDR3 is given as TCRdb lists it. V usage is TRBV7-3 and J usage is TRBJ2-1; TRBD2, as called in the table, went unchecked against the DNA. The length of the CDR3 is 18 amino acids, counting both ends. Germline V gene sequence: CDR1 SGHTA, CDR2 FQGTGA. The CDR3 spells CASSFYICSARNAMRQFF.